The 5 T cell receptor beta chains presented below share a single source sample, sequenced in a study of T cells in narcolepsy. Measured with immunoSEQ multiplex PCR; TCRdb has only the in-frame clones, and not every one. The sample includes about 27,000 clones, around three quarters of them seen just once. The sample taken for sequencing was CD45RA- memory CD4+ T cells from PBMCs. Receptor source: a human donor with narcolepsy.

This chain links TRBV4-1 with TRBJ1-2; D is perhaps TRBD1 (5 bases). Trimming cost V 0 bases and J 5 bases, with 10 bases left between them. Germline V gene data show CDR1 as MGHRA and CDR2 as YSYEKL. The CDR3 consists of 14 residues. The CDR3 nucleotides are TGCGCCAGCAGCCAAGATCCCCAGGGATATGGCTACACCTTC. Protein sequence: CASSQDPQGYGYTF.

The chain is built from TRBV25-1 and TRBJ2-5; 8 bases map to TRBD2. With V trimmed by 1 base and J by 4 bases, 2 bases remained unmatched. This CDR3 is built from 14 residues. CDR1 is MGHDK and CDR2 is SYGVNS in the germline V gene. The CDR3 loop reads CASSEFGGGETQYF. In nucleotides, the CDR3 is TGTGCCAGCAGTGAATTCGGGGGGGGAGAGACCCAGTACTTC.

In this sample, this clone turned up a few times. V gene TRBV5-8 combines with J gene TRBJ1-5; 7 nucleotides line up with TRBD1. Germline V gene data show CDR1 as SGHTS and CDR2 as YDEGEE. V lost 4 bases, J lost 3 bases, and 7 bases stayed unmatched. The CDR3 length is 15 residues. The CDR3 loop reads CASSRRTGNNQPQHF. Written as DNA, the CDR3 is TGTGCCAGCAGCCGAAGGACAGGCAACAATCAGCCCCAGCATTTT. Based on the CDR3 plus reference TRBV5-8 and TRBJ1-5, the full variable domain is EAGVTQSPTHLIKTRGQQATLRCSPISGHTSVYWYQQALGLGLQFLLWYDEGEERNRGNFPPRFSGRQFPNYSSELNVNALELEDSALYLCASSRRTGNNQPQHFGDGTRLSIL.

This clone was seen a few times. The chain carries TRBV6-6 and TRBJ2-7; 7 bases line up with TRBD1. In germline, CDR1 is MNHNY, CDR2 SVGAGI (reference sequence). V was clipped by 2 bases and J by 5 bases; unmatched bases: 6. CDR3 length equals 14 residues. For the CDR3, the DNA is TGTGCCAGCAGTTACAGGGGGCGGATAGACGAGCAGTACTTC. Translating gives CASSYRGRIDEQYF.

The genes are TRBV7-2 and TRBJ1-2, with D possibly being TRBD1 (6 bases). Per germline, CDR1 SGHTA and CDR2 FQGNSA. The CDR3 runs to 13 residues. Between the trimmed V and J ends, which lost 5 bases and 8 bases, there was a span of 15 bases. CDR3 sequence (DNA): TGTGCCAGCAGCGAGCAGGGGAATAGGGGCTACACCTTC. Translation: CASSEQGNRGYTF.